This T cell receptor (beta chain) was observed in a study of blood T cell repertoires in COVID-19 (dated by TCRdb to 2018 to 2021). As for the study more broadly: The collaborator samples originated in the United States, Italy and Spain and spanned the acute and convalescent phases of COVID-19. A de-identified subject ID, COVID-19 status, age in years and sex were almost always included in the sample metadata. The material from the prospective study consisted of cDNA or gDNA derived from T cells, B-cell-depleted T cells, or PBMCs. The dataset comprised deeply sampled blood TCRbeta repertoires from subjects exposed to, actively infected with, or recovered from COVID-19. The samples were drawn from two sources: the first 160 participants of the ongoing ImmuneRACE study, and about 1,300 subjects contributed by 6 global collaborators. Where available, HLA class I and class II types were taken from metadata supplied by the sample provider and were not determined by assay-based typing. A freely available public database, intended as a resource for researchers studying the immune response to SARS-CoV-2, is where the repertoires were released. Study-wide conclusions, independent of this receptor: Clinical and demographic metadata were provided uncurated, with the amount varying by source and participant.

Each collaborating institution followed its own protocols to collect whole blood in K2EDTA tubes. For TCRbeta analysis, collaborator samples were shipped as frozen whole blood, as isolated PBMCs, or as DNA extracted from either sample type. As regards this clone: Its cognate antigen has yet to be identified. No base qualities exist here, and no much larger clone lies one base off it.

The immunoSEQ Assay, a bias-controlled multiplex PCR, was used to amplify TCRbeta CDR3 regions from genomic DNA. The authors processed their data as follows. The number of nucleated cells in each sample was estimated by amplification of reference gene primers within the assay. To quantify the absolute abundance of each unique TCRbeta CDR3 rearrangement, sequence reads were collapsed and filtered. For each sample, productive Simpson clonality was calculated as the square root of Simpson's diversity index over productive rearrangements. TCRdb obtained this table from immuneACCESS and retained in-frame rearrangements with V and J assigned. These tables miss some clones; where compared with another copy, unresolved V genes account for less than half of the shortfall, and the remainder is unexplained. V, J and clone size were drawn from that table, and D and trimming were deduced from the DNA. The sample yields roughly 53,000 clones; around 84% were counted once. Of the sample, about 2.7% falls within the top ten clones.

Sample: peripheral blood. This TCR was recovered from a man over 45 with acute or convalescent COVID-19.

The CDR3: CASFRGNEQYF. The base sequence is TGTGCCAGCTTCAGGGGAAACGAGCAGTACTTC. The chain couples TRBV5-6 to TRBJ2-7, with a tentative D gene TRBD1 over 6 matching bases. The germline V gene yields SGHDT for CDR1 and YYEEEE for CDR2. V drops 7 bases and J drops 5 bases, leaving 10 bases in between. Counted from cysteine to phenylalanine, this CDR3 has 11 amino acids. Only the CDR3 region is kept as DNA, spanning 33 bases read in frame from base 1.